The clone carrying this T cell receptor (beta chain) was detected only a few times. As yet, its antigen is unknown. From the 5' RACE reads, TCRdb called clonotypes with MiXCR, one entry per CDR3 protein. The sample contains around 600,000 distinct CDR3 sequences, about 12% of which appear only once. The data were obtained in a study of T cells after yellow fever vaccination. General study results and limits: There was a small share of clonotypes that showed up in both the CD4 and CD8 compartments. Booster sampling recovered most clones from primary vaccination (96% CD4, around 88% CD8).

The CDR3 is 15 amino acids. Germline trimming cut 1 base from V and 2 bases from J; bases unmatched to any gene: 4. Germline V gives CDR1 SGHVS, CDR2 FQNEAQ. The rearrangement links TRBV7-8 to TRBJ1-2; 7 nucleotides align to TRBD1. This TCR was recovered from a man aged 25 to 40 who received the YFV17D yellow fever vaccine. The material sequenced was PBMCs, taken on the day of the yellow fever booster vaccination. The CDR3 is CASSLEGAKNYGYTF. CDR3 DNA: TGTGCCAGCAGCTTAGAGGGGGCGAAAAACTATGGCTACACCTTC. Based on the CDR3 plus reference TRBV7-8 and TRBJ1-2, the full variable domain is GAGVSQSPRYKVAKRGQDVALRCDPISGHVSLFWYQQALGQGPEFLTYFQNEAQLDKSGLPSDRFFAERPEGSVSTLKIQRTQQEDSAVYLCASSLEGAKNYGYTFGSGTRLTVV.